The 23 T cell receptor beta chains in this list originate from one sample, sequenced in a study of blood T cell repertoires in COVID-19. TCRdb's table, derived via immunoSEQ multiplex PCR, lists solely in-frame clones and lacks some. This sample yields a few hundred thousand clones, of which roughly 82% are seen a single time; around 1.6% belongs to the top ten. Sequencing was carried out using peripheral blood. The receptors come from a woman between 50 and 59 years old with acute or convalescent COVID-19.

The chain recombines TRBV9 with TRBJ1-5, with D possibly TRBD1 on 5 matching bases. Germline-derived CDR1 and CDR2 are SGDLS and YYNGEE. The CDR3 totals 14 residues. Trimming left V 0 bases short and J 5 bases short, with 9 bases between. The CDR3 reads CASSVVAGDQPQHF. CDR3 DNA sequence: TGTGCCAGCAGCGTAGTAGCGGGGGATCAGCCCCAGCATTTT.

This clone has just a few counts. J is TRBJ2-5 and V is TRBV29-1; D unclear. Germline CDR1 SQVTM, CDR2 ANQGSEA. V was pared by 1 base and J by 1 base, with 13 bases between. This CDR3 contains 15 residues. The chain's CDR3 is CSVEAAGSFQETQYF. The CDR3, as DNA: TGCAGCGTTGAAGCGGCAGGATCATTCCAAGAGACCCAGTACTTC.

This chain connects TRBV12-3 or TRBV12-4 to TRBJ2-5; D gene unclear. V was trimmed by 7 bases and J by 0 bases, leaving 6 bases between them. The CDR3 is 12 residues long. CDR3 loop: CASNKYQETQYF. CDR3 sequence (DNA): TGTGCCAGCAACAAATACCAAGAGACCCAGTACTTC.

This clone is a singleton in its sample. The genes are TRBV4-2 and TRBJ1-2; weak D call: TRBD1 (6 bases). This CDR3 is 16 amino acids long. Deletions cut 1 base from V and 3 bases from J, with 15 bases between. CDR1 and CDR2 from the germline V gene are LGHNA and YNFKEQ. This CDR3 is CASSQGPMDSHYGYTF. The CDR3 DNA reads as TGTGCCAGCAGCCAAGGACCTATGGACAGTCACTATGGCTACACCTTC.

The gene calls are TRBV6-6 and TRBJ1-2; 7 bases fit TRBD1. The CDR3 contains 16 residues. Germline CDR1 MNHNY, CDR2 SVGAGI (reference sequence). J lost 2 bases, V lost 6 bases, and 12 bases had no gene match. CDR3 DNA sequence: TGTGCCAGCAGGCTACAGGGGCCCGATGGGAACTATGGCTACACCTTC. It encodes CASRLQGPDGNYGYTF.

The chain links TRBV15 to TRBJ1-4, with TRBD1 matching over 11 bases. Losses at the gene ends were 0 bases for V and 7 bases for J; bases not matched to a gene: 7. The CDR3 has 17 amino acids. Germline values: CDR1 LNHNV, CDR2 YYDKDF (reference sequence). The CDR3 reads CATSREVPGQGVEKLFF. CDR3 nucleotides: TGTGCCACCAGCAGAGAGGTACCGGGACAGGGGGTTGAAAAACTGTTTTTT.

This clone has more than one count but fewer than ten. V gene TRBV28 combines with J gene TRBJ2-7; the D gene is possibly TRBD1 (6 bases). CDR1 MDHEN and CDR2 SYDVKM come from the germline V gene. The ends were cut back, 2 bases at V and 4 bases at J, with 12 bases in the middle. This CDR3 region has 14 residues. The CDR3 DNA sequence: TGTGCCAGCAGTTTAAGGTCAGGGGTATACGAGCAGTACTTC. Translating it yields CASSLRSGVYEQYF.

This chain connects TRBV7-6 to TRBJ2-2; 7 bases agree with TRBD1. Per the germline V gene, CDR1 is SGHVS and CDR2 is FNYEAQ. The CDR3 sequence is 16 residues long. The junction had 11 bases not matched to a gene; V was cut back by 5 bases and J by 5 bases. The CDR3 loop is CASSPLNRGSTGELFF. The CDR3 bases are TGTGCCAGCAGCCCCCTGAACAGGGGTAGTACCGGGGAGCTGTTTTTT.

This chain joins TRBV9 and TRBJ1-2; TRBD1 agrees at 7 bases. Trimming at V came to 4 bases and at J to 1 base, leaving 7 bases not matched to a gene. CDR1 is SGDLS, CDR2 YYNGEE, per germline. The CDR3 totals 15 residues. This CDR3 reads CASSPGAGGNYGYTF. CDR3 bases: TGTGCCAGCAGCCCAGGGGCAGGGGGTAACTATGGCTACACCTTC.

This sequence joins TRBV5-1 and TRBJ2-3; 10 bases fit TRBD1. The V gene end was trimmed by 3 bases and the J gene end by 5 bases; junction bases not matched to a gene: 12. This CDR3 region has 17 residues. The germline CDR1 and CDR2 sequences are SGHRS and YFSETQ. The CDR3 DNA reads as TGCGCCAGCAGCTGGAGAGCCGGGACAGGGGTTGTAGATACGCAGTATTTT. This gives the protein CASSWRAGTGVVDTQYF.

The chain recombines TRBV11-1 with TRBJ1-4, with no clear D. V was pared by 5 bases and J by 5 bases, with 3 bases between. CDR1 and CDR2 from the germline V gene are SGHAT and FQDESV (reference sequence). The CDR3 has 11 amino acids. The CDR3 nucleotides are TGTGCCAGCAGCCAGAATGAAAAACTGTTTTTT. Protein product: CASSQNEKLFF.

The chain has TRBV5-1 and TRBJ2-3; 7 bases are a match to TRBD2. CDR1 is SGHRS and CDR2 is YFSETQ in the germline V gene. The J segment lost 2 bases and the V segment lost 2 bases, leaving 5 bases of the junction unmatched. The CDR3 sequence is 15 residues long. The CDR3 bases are TGCGCCAGCAGCTTCGGGACTAAACCCACAGATACGCAGTATTTT. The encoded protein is CASSFGTKPTDTQYF.

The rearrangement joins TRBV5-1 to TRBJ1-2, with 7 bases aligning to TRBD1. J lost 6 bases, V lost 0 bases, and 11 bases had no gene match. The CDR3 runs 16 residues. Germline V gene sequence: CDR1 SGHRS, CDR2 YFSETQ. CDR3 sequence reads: CASSLEDPTGNDGYTF. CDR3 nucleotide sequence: TGCGCCAGCAGCTTGGAGGACCCGACAGGGAACGATGGCTACACCTTC.

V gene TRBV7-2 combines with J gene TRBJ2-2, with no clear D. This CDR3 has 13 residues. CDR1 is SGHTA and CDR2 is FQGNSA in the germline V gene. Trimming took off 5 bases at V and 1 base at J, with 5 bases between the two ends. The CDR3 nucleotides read TGTGCCAGCAGCCCGTTGAACACCGGGGAGCTGTTTTTT. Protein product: CASSPLNTGELFF.

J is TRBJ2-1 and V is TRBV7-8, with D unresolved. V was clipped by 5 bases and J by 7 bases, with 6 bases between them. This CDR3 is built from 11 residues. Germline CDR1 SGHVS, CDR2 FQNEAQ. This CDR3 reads CASSVENEQFF. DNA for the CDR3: TGTGCCAGCAGCGTTGAGAATGAGCAGTTCTTC.

In DNA, the CDR3 is TGTGCCAGCAGCCCAGGGACAGGGAAGTCAACCCAGTACTTC. This gives the protein CASSPGTGKSTQYF. This chain joins TRBV7-3 and TRBJ2-5, with 9 nucleotides matching TRBD1. With 5 bases clipped from V and 8 bases from J, the junction kept 9 bases outside the gene matches. This CDR3 is built from 14 residues. Germline CDR1 SGHTA, CDR2 FQGTGA.

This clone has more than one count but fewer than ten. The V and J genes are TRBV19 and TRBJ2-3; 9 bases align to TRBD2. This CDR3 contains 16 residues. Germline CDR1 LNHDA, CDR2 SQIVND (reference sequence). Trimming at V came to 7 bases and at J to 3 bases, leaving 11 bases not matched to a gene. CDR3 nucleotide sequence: TGTGCCAGTAATTCCCCAATAGCGGGAGTTACAGATACGCAGTATTTT. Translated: CASNSPIAGVTDTQYF.

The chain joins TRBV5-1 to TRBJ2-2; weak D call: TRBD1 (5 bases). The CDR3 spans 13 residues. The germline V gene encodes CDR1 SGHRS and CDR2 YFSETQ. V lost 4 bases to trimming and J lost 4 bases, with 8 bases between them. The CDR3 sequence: CASSQGPTGELFF. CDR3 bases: TGCGCCAGCAGCCAGGGCCCCACCGGGGAGCTGTTTTTT.

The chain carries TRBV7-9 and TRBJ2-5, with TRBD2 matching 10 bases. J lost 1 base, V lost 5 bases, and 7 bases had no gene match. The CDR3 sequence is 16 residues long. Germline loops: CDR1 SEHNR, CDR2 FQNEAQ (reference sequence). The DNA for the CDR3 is TGTGCCAGCAGCGATATAGCGGGAGGAGTCCAAGAGACCCAGTACTTC. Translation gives CASSDIAGGVQETQYF.

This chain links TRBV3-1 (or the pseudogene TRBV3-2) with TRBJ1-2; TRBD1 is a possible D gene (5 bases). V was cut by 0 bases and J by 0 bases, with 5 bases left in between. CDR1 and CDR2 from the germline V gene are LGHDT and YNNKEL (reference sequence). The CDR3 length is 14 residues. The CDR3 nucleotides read TGTGCCAGCAGCCAAGAGGACACTAACTATGGCTACACCTTC. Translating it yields CASSQEDTNYGYTF.

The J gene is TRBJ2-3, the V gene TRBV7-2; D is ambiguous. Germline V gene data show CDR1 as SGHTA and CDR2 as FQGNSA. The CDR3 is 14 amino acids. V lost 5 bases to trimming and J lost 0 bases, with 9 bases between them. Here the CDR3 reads CASSRSPSTDTQYF. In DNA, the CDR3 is TGTGCCAGCAGCCGGTCTCCTAGCACAGATACGCAGTATTTT. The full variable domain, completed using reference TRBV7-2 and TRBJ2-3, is GAGVSQSPSNKVTEKGKDVELRCDPISGHTALYWYRQSLGQGLEFLIYFQGNSAPDKSGLPSDRFSAERTGGSVSTLTIQRTQQEDSAVYLCASSRSPSTDTQYFGPGTRLTVL.

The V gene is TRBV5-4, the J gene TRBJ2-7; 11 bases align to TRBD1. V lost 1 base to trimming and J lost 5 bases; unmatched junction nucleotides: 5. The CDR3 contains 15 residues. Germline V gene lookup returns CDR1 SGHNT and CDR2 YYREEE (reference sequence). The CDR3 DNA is TGTGCCAGCAGCTTGAGGGGGACAGGGGGGAACGAGCAGTACTTC. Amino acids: CASSLRGTGGNEQYF.

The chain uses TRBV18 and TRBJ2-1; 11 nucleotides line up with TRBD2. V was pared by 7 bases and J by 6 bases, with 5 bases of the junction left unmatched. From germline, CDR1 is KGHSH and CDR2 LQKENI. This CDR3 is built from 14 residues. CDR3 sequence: CASLLAGVSNEQFF. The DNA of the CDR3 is TGTGCCAGCTTACTAGCGGGAGTATCCAATGAGCAGTTCTTC.